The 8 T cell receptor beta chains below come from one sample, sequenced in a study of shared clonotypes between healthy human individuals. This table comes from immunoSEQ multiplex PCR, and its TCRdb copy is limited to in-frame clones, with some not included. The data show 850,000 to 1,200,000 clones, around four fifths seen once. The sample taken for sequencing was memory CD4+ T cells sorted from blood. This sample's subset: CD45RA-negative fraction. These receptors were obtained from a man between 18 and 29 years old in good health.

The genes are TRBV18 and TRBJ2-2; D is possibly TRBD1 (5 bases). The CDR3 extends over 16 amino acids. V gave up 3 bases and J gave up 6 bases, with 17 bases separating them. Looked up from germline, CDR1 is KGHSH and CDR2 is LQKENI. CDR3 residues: CASSPNSAGLAGELFF. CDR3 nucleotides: TGTGCCAGCTCACCTAACTCAGCAGGGTTGGCCGGGGAGCTGTTTTTT.

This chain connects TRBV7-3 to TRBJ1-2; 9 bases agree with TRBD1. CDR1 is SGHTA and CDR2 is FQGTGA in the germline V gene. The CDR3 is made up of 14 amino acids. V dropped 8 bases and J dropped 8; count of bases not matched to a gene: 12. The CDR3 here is CASGTGKPQLGYTF. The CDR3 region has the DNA TGTGCCAGCGGGACAGGGAAGCCCCAACTAGGCTACACCTTC.

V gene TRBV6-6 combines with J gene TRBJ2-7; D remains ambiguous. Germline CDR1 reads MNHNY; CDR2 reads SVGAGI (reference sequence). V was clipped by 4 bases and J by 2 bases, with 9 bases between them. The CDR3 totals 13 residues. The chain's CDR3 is CASSSGWAYEQYF. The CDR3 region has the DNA TGTGCCAGCAGTTCAGGATGGGCCTACGAGCAGTACTTC.

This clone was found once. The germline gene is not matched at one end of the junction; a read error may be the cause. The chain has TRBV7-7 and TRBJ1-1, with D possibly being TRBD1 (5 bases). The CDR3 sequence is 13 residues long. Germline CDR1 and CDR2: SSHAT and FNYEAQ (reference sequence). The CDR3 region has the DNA TGTGCTAGCAGCGTAGACAGAGGCACTGAAGCTTTCTTT. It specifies CASSVDRGTEAFF.

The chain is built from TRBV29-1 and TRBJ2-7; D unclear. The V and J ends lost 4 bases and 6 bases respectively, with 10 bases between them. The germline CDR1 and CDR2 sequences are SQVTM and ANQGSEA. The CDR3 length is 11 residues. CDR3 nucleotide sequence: TGCAGCGTTGGAGGCCAGCCCGAGCAGTACTTC. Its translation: CSVGGQPEQYF.

CDR3 coding DNA: TGTGCCAGCAGCTTGGCCCCTCGGGGGCTCGGAAATGAGCAGTTCTTC. This encodes CASSLAPRGLGNEQFF. This chain links TRBV5-6 with TRBJ2-1; either TRBD1 or TRBD2 may supply D (6 bases each). Trimming removed 0 bases at V and 7 bases at J, with 17 bases between. Germline assignment: CDR1 SGHDT and CDR2 YYEEEE. This CDR3 is built from 16 residues. The entire variable domain, with the rest obtained from reference TRBV5-6 and TRBJ2-1, is as follows: DAGVTQSPTHLIKTRGQQVTLRCSPKSGHDTVSWYQQALGQGPQFIFQYYEEEERQRGNFPDRFSGHQFPNYSSELNVNALLLGDSALYLCASSLAPRGLGNEQFFGPGTRLTVL.

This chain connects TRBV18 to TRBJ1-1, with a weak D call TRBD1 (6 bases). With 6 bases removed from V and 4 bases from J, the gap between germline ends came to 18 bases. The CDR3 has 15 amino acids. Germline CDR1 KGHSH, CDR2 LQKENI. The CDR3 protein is CASSYLTGRGTEAFF. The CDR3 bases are TGTGCCAGCTCGTATCTCACAGGGCGAGGCACTGAAGCTTTCTTT.

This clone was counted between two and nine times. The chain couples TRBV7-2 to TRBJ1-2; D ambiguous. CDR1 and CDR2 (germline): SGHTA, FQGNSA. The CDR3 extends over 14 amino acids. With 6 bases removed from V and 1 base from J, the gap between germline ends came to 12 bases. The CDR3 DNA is TGTGCCAGCAGTTCTCCTGCGGGTAACTATGGCTACACCTTC. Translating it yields CASSSPAGNYGYTF. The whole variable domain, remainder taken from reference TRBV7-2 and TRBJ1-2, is GAGVSQSPSNKVTEKGKDVELRCDPISGHTALYWYRQSLGQGLEFLIYFQGNSAPDKSGLPSDRFSAERTGGSVSTLTIQRTQQEDSAVYLCASSSPAGNYGYTFGSGTRLTVV.